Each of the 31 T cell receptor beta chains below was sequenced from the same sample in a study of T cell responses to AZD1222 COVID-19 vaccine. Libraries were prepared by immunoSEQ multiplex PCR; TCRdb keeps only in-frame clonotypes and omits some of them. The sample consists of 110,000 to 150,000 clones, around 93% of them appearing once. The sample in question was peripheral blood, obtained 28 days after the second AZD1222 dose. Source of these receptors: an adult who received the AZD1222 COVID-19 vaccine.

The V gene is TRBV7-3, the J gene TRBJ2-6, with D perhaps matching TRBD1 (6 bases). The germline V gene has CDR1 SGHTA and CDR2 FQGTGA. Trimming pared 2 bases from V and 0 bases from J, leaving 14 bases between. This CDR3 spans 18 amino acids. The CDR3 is CASSLYSVGASGANVLTF. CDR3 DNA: TGTGCCAGCAGCTTATATAGCGTGGGGGCCTCTGGGGCCAACGTCCTGACTTTC.

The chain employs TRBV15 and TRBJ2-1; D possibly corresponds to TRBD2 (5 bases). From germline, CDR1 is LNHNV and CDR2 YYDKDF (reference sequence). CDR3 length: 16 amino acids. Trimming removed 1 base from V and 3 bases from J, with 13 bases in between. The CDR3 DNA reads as TGTGCCACCAGCAGAGGAACTGAGGGTATCTACAATGAGCAGTTCTTC. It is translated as CATSRGTEGIYNEQFF.

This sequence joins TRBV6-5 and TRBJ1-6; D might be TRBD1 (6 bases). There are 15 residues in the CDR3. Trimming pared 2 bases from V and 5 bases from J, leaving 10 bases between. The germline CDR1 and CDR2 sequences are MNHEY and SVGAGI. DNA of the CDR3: TGTGCCAGCAGTTACCTTTACAGGGATAATTCACCCCTCCACTTT. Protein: CASSYLYRDNSPLHF.

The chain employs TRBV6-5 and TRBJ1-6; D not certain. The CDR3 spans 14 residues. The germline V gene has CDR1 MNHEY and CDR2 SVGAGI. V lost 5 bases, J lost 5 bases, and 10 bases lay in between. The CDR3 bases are TGTGCCAGCAGTCACCATGGGGATAATTCACCCCTCCACTTT. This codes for CASSHHGDNSPLHF.

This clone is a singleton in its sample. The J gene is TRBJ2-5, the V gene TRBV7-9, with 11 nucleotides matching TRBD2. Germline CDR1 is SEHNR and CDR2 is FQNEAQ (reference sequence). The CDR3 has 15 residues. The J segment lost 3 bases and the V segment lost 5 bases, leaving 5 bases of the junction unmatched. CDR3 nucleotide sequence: TGTGCCAGCAGCGGAGGGACTAGCGGCGAAGAGACCCAGTACTTC. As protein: CASSGGTSGEETQYF.

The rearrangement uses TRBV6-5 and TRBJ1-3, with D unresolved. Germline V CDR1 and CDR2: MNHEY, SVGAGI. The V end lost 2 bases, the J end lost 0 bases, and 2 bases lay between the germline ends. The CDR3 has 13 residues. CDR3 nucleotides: TGTGCCAGCAGTTACACCTCTGGAAACACCATATATTTT. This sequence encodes CASSYTSGNTIYF.

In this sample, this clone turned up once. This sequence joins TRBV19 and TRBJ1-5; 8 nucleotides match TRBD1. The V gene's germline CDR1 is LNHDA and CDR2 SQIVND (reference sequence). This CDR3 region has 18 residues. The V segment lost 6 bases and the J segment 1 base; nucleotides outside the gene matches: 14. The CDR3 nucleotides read TGTGCCAGTAGACAAGGACAGGGTTTTGTTGTGAGCAATCAGCCCCAGCATTTT. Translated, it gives CASRQGQGFVVSNQPQHF.

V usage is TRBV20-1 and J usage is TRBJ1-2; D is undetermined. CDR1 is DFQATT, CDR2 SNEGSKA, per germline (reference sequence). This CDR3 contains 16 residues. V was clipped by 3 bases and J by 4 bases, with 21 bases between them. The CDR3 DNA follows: TGCAGTGCTAGTCTTAGCCAGGCACTGTTCTTCTATGGCTACACCTTC. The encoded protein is CSASLSQALFFYGYTF.

This CDR3 reads CASSLGTGGRGSYGYTF. The CDR3 coding sequence is TGTGCCAGCAGTTTGGGTACAGGGGGCCGGGGCAGCTATGGCTACACCTTC. The V gene is TRBV27, the J gene TRBJ1-2; 9 bases line up with TRBD1. The CDR3 covers 17 residues. The ends lost 3 bases at V and 4 bases at J; junction bases unmatched: 12. The germline CDR1 and CDR2 sequences are MNHEY and SMNVEV (reference sequence).

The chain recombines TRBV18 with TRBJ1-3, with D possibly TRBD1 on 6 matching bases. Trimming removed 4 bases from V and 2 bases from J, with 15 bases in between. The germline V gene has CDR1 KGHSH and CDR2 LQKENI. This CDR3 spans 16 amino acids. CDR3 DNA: TGTGCCAGCTCACGGGCAGGGGATTCGGCTGGAAACACCATATATTTT. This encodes CASSRAGDSAGNTIYF.

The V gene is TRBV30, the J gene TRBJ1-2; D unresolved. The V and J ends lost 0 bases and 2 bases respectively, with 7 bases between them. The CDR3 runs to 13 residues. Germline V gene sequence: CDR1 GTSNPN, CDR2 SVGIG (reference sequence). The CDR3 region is CAWSVATNYGYTF. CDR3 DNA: TGTGCCTGGAGTGTAGCGACCAACTATGGCTACACCTTC.

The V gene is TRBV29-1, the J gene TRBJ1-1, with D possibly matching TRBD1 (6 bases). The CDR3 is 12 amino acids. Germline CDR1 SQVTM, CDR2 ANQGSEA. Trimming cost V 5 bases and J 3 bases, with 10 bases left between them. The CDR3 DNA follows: TGCAGCGTTTCCAGGGGCCACACTGAAGCTTTCTTT. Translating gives CSVSRGHTEAFF.

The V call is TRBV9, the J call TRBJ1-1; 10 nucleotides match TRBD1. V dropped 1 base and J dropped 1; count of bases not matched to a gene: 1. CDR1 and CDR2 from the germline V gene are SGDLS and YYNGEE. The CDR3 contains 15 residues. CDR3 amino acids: CASSVWTGGNTEAFF. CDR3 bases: TGTGCCAGCAGCGTATGGACAGGGGGGAACACTGAAGCTTTCTTT.

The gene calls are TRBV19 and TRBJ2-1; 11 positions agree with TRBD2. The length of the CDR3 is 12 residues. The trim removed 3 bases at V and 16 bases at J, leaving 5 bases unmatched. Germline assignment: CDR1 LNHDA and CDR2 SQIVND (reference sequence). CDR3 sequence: CASSMMGLAVFF. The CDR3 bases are TGTGCCAGTAGTATGATGGGACTAGCGGTATTCTTC.

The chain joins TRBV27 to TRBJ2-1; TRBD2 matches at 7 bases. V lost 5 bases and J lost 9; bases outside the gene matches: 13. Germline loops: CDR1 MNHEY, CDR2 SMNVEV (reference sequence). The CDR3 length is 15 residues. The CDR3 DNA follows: TGTGCCAGCAGTCCTGGACTAGGGAGGAGGAGTGAGCAGTTCTTC. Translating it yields CASSPGLGRRSEQFF.

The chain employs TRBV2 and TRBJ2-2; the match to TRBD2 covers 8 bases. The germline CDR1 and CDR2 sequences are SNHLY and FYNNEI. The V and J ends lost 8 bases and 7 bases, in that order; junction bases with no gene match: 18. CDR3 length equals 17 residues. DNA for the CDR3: TGTGCCAGCCGGCGGGGAGCGGGAGTTTTATTAGGCGGGGAGCTGTTTTTT. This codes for CASRRGAGVLLGGELFF. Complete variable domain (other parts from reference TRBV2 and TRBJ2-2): EPEVTQTPSHQVTQMGQEVILRCVPISNHLYFYWYRQILGQKVEFLVSFYNNEISEKSEIFDDQFSVERPDGSNFTLKIRSTKLEDSAMYFCASRRGAGVLLGGELFFGEGSRLTVL.

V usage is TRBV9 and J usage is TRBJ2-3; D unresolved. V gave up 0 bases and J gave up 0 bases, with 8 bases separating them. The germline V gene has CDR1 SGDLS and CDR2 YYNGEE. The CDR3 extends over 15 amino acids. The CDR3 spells CASSVGISSTDTQYF. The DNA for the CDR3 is TGTGCCAGCAGCGTAGGTATTTCTAGCACAGATACGCAGTATTTT.

This CDR3 reads CAIRPISQGPSTDTQYF. CDR3 nucleotides: TGTGCCATCAGACCAATTTCACAGGGTCCCAGCACAGATACGCAGTATTTT. This chain links TRBV10-3 with TRBJ2-3; maybe TRBD1 (6 bases). Trimming left V 6 bases short and J 0 bases short, with 19 bases between. Germline CDR1 is ENHRY and CDR2 is SYGVKD. This CDR3 comprises 17 residues.

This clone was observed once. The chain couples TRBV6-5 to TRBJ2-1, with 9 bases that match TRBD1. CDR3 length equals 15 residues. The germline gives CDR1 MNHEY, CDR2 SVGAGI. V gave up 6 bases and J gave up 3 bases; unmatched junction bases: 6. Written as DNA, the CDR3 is TGTGCCAGCAGGGGACAGGGAAATCTCTACAATGAGCAGTTCTTC. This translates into CASRGQGNLYNEQFF.

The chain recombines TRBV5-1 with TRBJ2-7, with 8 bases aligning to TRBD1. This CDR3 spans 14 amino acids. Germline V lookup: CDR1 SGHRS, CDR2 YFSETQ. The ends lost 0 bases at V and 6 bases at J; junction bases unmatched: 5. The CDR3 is CASSLVGDRGEQYF. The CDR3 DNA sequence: TGCGCCAGCAGCTTGGTCGGTGACAGGGGCGAGCAGTACTTC.

The CDR3: CASIVTSGSYEQYF. The CDR3 nucleotides are TGTGCCAGCATCGTGACTAGCGGCTCCTACGAGCAGTACTTC. This chain joins TRBV6-5 and TRBJ2-7, with TRBD2 matching over 9 bases. The germline V gene encodes CDR1 MNHEY and CDR2 SVGAGI. CDR3 length: 14 residues. The trim removed 7 bases at V and 0 bases at J, leaving 4 bases unmatched.

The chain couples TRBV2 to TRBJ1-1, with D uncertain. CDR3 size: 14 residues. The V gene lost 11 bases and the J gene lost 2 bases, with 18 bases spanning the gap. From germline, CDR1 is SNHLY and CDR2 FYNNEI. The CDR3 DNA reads TGTGCCTCTCCTGGTTTAACAGTAAACACTGAAGCTTTCTTT. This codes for CASPGLTVNTEAFF.

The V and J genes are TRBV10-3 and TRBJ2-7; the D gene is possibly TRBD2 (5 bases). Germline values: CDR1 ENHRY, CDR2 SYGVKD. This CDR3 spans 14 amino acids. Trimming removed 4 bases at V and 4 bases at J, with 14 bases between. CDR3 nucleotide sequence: TGTGCCATCAGTGCCGGGATTTTCGGGTACGAGCAGTACTTC. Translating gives CAISAGIFGYEQYF.

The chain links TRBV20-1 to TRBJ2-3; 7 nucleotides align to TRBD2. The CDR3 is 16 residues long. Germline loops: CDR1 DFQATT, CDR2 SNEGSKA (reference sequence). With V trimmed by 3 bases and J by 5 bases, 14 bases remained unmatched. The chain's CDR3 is CSASLGSGVWEDTQYF. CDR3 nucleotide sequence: TGCAGTGCTAGTTTAGGGAGCGGGGTATGGGAAGATACGCAGTATTTT.

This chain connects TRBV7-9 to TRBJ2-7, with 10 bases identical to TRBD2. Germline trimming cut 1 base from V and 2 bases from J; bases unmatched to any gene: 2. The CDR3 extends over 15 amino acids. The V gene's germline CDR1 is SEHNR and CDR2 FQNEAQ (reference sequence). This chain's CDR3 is CASSLETSGAYEQYF. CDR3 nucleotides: TGTGCCAGCAGCTTAGAAACTAGCGGGGCCTACGAGCAGTACTTC.

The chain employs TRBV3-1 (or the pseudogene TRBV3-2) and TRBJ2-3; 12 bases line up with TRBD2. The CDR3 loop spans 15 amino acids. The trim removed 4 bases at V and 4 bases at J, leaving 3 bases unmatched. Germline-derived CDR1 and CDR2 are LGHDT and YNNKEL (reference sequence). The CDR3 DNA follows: TGTGCCAGCAGCCGGGGGACTAGCGGGTCAGATACGCAGTATTTT. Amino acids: CASSRGTSGSDTQYF.

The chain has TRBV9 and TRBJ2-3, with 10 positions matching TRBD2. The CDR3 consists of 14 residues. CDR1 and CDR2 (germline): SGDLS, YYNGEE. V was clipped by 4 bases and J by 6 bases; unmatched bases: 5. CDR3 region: CASSSTSGPDTQYF. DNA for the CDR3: TGTGCCAGCAGCTCGACTAGCGGGCCGGATACGCAGTATTTT.

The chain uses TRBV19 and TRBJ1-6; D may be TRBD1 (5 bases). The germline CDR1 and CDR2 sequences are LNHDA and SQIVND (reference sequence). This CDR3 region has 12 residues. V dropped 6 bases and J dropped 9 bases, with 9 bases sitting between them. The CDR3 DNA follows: TGTGCCAGTAGAGGAGGGGTTTCACCCCTCCACTTT. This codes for CASRGGVSPLHF.

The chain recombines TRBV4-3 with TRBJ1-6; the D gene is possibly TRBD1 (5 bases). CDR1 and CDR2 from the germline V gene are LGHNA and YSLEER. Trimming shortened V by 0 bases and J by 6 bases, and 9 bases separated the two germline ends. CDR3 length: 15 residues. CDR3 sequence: CASSQDGGPNSPLHF. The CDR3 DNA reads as TGCGCCAGCAGCCAAGACGGGGGTCCTAATTCACCCCTCCACTTT.

CDR3 in DNA: TGCGCCAGCAGCTTGTTCGACAGCACAGATACGCAGTATTTT. Translation: CASSLFDSTDTQYF. The V call is TRBV5-1, the J call TRBJ2-3; no definite D call. Germline assignment: CDR1 SGHRS and CDR2 YFSETQ. This CDR3 spans 14 amino acids. The V end was cut by 1 base, the J end by 0 bases, with 6 bases between.

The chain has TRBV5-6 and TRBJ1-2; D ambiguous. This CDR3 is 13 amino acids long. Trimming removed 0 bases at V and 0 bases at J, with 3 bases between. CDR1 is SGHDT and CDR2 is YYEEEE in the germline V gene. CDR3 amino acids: CASSLVPNYGYTF. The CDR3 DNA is TGTGCCAGCAGCTTGGTGCCTAACTATGGCTACACCTTC.